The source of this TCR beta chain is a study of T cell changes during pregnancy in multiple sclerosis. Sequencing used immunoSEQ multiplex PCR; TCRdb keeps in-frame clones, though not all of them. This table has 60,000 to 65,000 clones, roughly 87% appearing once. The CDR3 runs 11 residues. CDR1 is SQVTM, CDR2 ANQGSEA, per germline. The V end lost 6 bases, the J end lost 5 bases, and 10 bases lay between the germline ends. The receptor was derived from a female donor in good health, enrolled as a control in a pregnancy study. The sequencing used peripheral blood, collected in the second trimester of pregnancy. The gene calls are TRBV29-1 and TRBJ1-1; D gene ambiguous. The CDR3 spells CSVLDYTEAFF. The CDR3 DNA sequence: TGCAGCGTGCTTGACTATACTGAAGCTTTCTTT.